These 6 T cell receptor beta chains share one sample of origin, sequenced in a study of response to subunit inactivated influenza vaccine. TCRdb independently ran MiXCR on the RT-PCR reads; one entry per CDR3 protein. Among approximately 170,000 distinct CDR3 sequences listed, around 15% were seen once. The specimen was CD8+ T cells sorted from PBMCs, collected more than 4 days after vaccination. The receptor set was obtained from a man in his forties or fifties who received an inactivated influenza vaccine.

This clonotype came up many times. The chain couples TRBV7-9 to TRBJ2-7, with D possibly matching TRBD2 (5 bases). CDR1 and CDR2 from the germline V gene are SEHNR and FQNEAQ (reference sequence). Trimming pared 6 bases from V and 3 bases from J, leaving 15 bases between. The CDR3 runs to 14 residues. DNA for the CDR3: TGTGCCAGCAGGGCTCCCGAGGGAATCTACGAGCAGTACTTC. Protein product: CASRAPEGIYEQYF.

This clonotype was seen a handful of times. This chain uses TRBV12-3 or TRBV12-4 with TRBJ2-1; unclear D gene. Trimming stripped 3 bases from V and 8 bases from J, with 8 bases between. The CDR3 consists of 12 residues. CDR3 DNA sequence: TGTGCCAGCAGTTTCCGACCTGATGAGCAGTTCTTC. Its translation is CASSFRPDEQFF.

This clonotype was found a few times. The chain uses TRBV29-1 and TRBJ2-7; D unclear. Germline V gene data show CDR1 as SQVTM and CDR2 as ANQGSEA. The CDR3 length is 12 residues. Trimming cost V 5 bases and J 2 bases, with 10 bases left between them. The CDR3 loop reads CSVWTATYEQYF. In DNA, the CDR3 is TGCAGCGTTTGGACGGCCACCTACGAGCAGTACTTC.

This chain uses TRBV7-9 with TRBJ2-7; D call uncertain. This CDR3 region has 13 residues. Looked up from germline, CDR1 is SEHNR and CDR2 is FQNEAQ (reference sequence). V was pared by 1 base and J by 2 bases, with 6 bases between. As DNA, the CDR3 is TGTGCCAGCAGCTTAGAGGATCCCTACGAGCAGTACTTC. Its protein product is CASSLEDPYEQYF.

The chain couples TRBV2 to TRBJ2-4; D gene unclear. V lost 6 bases and J 5 bases, leaving 17 bases between the germline ends. CDR3 length: 15 residues. CDR1 and CDR2 (germline): SNHLY, FYNNEI. This chain's CDR3 is CASSRRTSGQNIQYF. The CDR3 DNA reads as TGTGCCAGCAGCCGACGTACTTCTGGGCAAAACATTCAGTACTTC.

This clonotype was observed at least ten times. The chain employs TRBV2 and TRBJ2-1; 11 bases match TRBD2. This CDR3 is 16 amino acids long. Per germline, CDR1 SNHLY and CDR2 FYNNEI. The junction had 13 bases not matched to a gene; V was cut back by 8 bases and J by 7 bases. The CDR3 spells CASAEEPGLAENEQFF. Here the CDR3 DNA reads TGTGCCAGCGCGGAGGAACCGGGACTAGCGGAAAATGAGCAGTTCTTC.